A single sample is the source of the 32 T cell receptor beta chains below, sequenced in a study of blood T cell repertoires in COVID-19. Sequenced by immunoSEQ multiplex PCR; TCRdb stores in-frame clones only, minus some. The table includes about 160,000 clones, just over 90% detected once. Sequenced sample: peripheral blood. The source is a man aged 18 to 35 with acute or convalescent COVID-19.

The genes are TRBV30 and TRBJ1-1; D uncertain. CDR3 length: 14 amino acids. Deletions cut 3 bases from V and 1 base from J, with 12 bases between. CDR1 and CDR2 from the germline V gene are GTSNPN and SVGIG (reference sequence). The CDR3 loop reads CAWSSGRGNTEAFF. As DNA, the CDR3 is TGTGCCTGGAGCTCCGGGCGGGGGAACACTGAAGCTTTCTTT.

The CDR3 DNA follows: TGCAGTGCTAGTAAAGACAGGAACACTGAAGCTTTCTTT. Its protein product is CSASKDRNTEAFF. V usage is TRBV20-1 and J usage is TRBJ1-1, with D perhaps TRBD1 (5 bases). Trimming stripped 3 bases from V and 1 base from J, with 9 bases between. Germline V CDR1 and CDR2: DFQATT, SNEGSKA (reference sequence). CDR3 length equals 13 residues.

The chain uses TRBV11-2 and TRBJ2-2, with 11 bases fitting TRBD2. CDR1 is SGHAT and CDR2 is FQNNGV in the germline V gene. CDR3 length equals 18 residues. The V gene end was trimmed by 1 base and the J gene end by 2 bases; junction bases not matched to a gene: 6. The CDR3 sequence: CASSLGIAGGSNTGELFF. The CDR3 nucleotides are TGTGCCAGCAGCTTAGGGATAGCGGGAGGGTCAAACACCGGGGAGCTGTTTTTT.

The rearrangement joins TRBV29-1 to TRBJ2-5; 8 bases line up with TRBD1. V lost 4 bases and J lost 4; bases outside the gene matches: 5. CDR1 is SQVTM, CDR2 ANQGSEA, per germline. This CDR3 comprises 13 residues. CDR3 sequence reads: CSVVGQGGETQYF. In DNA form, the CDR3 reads TGCAGCGTTGTTGGACAGGGCGGAGAGACCCAGTACTTC.

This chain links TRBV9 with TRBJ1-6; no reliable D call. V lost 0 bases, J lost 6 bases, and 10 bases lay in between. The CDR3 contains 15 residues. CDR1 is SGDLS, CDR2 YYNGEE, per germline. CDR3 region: CASSVDQNPNSPLHF. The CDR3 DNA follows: TGTGCCAGCAGCGTAGACCAGAACCCTAATTCACCCCTCCACTTT.

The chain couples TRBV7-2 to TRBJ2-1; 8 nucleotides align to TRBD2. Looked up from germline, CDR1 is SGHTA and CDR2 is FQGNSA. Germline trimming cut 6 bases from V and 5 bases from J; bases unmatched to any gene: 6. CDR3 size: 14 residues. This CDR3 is CASRPTSGDNEQFF. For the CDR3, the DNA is TGTGCCAGCAGGCCAACTAGCGGAGACAATGAGCAGTTCTTC.

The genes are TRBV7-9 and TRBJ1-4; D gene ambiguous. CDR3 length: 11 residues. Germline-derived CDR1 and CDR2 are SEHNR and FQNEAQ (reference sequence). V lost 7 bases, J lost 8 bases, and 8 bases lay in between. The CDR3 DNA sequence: TGTGCCAGCACCGCGGTGGAAAAACTGTTTTTT. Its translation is CASTAVEKLFF.

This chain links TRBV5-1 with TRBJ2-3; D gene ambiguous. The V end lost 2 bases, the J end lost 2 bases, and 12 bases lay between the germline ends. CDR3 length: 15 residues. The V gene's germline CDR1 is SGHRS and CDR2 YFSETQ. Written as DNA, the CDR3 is TGCGCCAGCAGCTTCGTCGGAGCCTACACAGATACGCAGTATTTT. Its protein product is CASSFVGAYTDTQYF.

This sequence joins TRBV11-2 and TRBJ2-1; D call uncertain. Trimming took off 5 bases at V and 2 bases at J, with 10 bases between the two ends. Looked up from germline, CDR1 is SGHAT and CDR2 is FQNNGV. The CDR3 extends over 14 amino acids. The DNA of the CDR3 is TGTGCCAGCAGCCCTTCGCTAGCCTACAATGAGCAGTTCTTC. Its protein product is CASSPSLAYNEQFF.

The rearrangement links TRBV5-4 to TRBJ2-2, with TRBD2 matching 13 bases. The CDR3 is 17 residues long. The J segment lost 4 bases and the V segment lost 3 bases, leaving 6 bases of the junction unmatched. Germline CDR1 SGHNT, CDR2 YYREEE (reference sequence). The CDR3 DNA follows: TGTGCCAGCAGCTGGACTAGCGGGAGTCGGGGCACCGGGGAGCTGTTTTTT. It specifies CASSWTSGSRGTGELFF.

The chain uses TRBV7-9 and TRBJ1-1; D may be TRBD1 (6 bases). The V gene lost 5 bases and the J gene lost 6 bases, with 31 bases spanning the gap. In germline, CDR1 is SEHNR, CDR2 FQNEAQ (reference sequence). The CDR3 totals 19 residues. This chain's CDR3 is CASSPPPAFTGPKGAEAFF. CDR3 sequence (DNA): TGTGCCAGCAGCCCGCCCCCGGCATTTACAGGGCCTAAGGGCGCTGAAGCTTTCTTT.

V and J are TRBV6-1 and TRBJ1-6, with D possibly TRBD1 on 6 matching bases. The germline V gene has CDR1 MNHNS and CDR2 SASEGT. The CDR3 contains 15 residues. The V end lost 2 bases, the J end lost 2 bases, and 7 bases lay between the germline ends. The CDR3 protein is CASSEWGPYNSPLHF. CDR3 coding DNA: TGTGCCAGCAGTGAATGGGGGCCCTATAATTCACCCCTCCACTTT.

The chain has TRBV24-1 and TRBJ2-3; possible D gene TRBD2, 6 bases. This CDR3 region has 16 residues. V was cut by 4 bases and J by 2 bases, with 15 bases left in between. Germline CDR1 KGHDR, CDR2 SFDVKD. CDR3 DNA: TGTGCCACCAGTGACCCTCTAGCGCGGAACACAGATACGCAGTATTTT. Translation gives CATSDPLARNTDTQYF.

Here the CDR3 reads CASSFRQVEAFF. CDR3 coding DNA: TGTGCCAGCAGCTTTAGACAGGTTGAAGCTTTCTTT. The rearrangement uses TRBV3-1 (or the pseudogene TRBV3-2) and TRBJ1-1; tentatively, D is TRBD1 (6 bases). CDR3 length: 12 amino acids. The V and J ends lost 5 bases and 7 bases respectively, with 11 bases between them. The germline gives CDR1 LGHDT, CDR2 YNNKEL (reference sequence).

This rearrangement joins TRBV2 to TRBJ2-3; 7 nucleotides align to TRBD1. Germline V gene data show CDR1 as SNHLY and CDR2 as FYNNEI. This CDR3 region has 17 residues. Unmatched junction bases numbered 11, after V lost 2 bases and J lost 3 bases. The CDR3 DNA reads TGTGCCAGCAGTGAAATAGGGGGCCAGAGGGGTACAGATACGCAGTATTTT. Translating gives CASSEIGGQRGTDTQYF.

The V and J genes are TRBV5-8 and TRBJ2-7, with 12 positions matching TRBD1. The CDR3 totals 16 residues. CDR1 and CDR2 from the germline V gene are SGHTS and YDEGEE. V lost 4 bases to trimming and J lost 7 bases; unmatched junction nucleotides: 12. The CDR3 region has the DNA TGTGCCAGCAGCGGCTCCCCGGGACAGGGGGCTTGGGAGCAGTACTTC. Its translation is CASSGSPGQGAWEQYF. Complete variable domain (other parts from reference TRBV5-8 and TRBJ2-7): EAGVTQSPTHLIKTRGQQATLRCSPISGHTSVYWYQQALGLGLQFLLWYDEGEERNRGNFPPRFSGRQFPNYSSELNVNALELEDSALYLCASSGSPGQGAWEQYFGPGTRLTVT.

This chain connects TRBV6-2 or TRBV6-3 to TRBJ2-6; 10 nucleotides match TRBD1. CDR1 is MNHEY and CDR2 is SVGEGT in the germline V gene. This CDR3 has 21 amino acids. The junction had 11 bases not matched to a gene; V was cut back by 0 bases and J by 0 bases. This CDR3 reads CASSYSTGTGEHSSGANVLTF. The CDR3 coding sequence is TGTGCCAGCAGTTACTCGACCGGGACAGGGGAACACAGCTCTGGGGCCAACGTCCTGACTTTC.

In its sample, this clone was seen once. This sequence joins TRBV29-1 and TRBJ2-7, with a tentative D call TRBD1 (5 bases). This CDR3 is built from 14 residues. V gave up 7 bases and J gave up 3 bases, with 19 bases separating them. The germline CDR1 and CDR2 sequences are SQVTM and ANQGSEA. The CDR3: CSAVPTAGLYEQYF. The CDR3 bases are TGCAGCGCCGTCCCAACGGCAGGGCTCTACGAGCAGTACTTC.

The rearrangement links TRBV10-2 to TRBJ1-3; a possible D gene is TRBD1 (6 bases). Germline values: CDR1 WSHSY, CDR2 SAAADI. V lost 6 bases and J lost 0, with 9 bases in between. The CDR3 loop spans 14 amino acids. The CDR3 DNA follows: TGCGCCAGCAGCCAGGGGTTCTCTGGAAACACCATATATTTT. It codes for CASSQGFSGNTIYF.

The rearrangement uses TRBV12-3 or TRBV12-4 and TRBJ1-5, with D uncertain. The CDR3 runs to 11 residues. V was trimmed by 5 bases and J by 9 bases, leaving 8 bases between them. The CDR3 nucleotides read TGTGCCAGCAGTCAGCGTGGGCCCCAGCATTTT. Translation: CASSQRGPQHF.

The CDR3 DNA is TGCGCCAGCAGCTTTACAACAGGGCCGACTGAAGCTTTCTTT. Its translation is CASSFTTGPTEAFF. This chain joins TRBV5-1 and TRBJ1-1; tentatively, D is TRBD1 (6 bases). From germline, CDR1 is SGHRS and CDR2 YFSETQ. The V end was cut by 2 bases, the J end by 5 bases, with 13 bases between. This CDR3 region has 14 residues.

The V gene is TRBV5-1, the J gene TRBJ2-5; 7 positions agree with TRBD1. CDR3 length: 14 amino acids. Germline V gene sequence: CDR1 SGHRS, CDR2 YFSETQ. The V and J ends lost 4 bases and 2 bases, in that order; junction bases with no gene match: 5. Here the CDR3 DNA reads TGCGCCAGCAGCCGGGACAGCCAACAAGAGACCCAGTACTTC. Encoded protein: CASSRDSQQETQYF. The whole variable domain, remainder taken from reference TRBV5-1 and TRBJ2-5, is KAGVTQTPRYLIKTRGQQVTLSCSPISGHRSVSWYQQTPGQGLQFLFEYFSETQRNKGNFPGRFSGRQFSNSRSEMNVSTLELGDSALYLCASSRDSQQETQYFGPGTRLLVL.

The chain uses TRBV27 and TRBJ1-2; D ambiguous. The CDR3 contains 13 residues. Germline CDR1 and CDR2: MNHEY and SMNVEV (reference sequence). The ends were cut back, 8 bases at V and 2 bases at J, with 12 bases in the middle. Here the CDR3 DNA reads TGTGCCAGCGGCTGGCGGGCAAACTATGGCTACACCTTC. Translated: CASGWRANYGYTF.

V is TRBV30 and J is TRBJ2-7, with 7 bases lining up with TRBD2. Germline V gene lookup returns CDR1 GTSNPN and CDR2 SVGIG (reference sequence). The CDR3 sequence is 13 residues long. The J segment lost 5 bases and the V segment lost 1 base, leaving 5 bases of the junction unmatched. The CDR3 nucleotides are TGTGCCTGGAGTGCCGGGACTATTAACGAGCAGTACTTC. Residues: CAWSAGTINEQYF.

CDR3: CASSLATGSGTDTQYF. The CDR3 nucleotides read TGTGCCAGCAGCTTGGCTACCGGGAGCGGGACAGATACGCAGTATTTT. This chain connects TRBV5-6 to TRBJ2-3, with D possibly matching TRBD2 (6 bases). Per the germline V gene, CDR1 is SGHDT and CDR2 is YYEEEE. The V gene lost 0 bases and the J gene lost 3 bases, with 14 bases spanning the gap. This CDR3 contains 16 residues. Using reference TRBV5-6 and TRBJ2-3 for the parts outside the CDR3, the full variable domain is DAGVTQSPTHLIKTRGQQVTLRCSPKSGHDTVSWYQQALGQGPQFIFQYYEEEERQRGNFPDRFSGHQFPNYSSELNVNALLLGDSALYLCASSLATGSGTDTQYFGPGTRLTVL.

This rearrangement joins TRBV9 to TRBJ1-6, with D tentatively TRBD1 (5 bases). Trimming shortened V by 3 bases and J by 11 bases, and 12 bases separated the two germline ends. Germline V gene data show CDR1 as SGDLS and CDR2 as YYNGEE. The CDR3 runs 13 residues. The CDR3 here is CASSGGVYPPLHF. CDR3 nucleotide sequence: TGTGCCAGCAGCGGGGGGGTTTATCCACCCCTCCACTTT.

This CDR3 reads CASSLESKQPQHF. CDR3 nucleotides: TGTGCCAGCAGCTTAGAGTCTAAACAGCCCCAGCATTTT. The V call is TRBV7-2, the J call TRBJ1-5; D call uncertain. V shed 1 base and J shed 7 bases, with 8 bases lying between them. Looked up from germline, CDR1 is SGHTA and CDR2 is FQGNSA. This CDR3 comprises 13 residues.

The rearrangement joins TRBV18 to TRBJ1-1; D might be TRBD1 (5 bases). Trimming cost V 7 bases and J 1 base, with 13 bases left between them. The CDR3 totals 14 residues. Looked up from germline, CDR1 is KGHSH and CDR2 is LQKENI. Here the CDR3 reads CASLEGARNTEAFF. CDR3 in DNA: TGTGCCAGCTTAGAAGGGGCTAGGAACACTGAAGCTTTCTTT.

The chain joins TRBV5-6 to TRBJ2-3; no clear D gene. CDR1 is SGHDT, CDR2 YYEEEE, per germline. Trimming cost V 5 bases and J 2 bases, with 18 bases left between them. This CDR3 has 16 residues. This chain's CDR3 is CASRAGTEFYTDTQYF. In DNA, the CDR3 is TGTGCCAGCAGGGCCGGTACAGAATTCTACACAGATACGCAGTATTTT.

Here the CDR3 DNA reads TGTGCCAGCTCACGTAATGGGGAGGATGGGACCCAGTACTTC. Amino acid sequence: CASSRNGEDGTQYF. The chain combines TRBV18 with TRBJ2-5; perhaps TRBD2 as D (6 bases). The germline gives CDR1 KGHSH, CDR2 LQKENI. This CDR3 comprises 14 residues. V lost 4 bases and J 7 bases, leaving 16 bases between the germline ends.

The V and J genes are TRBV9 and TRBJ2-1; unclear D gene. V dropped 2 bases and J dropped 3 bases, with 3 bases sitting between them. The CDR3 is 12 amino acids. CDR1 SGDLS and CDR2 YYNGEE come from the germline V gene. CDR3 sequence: CASSVRYNEQFF. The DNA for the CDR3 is TGTGCCAGCAGCGTCCGCTACAATGAGCAGTTCTTC.

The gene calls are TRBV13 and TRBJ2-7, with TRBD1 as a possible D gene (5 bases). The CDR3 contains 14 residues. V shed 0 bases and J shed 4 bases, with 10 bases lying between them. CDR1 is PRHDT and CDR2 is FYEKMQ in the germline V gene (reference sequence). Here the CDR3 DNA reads TGTGCCAGCAGCTTAGGTACAGGTGGGTACGAGCAGTACTTC. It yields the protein CASSLGTGGYEQYF.